This T cell receptor beta chain appears in the sequencing data of a study of response to subunit inactivated influenza vaccine. TCRdb fed the RT-PCR reads into MiXCR, producing one record per CDR3 protein. The sample lists more than 200,000 distinct CDR3 sequences, about 12% occurring once. Germline values: CDR1 MNHEY, CDR2 SVGEGT. This CDR3 contains 14 residues. Between the trimmed V and J ends, which lost 0 bases and 3 bases, there was a span of 8 bases. Study observations and caveats: Few new T cells, the authors suggested, are recruited by each seasonal influenza vaccination.

This clonotype was found a few times. The antigen is undetermined. The chain employs TRBV6-2 or TRBV6-3 and TRBJ1-1, with no clear D. The receptor was derived from a man aged 50 to 59 who received an inactivated influenza vaccine. Sequencing was performed on non-naive T cells sorted from PBMCs, taken less than 15 days before vaccination. CDR3: CASSYSSGDTEAFF. The DNA of the CDR3 is TGTGCCAGCAGTTACTCCTCGGGTGACACTGAAGCTTTCTTT.